This T cell receptor (beta chain) was documented in a study of CD4 T cells in relation to SARS-CoV-2 and coronaviruses (dated by TCRdb to about 2021). Regarding the complete study: In the ViraFEST assay, PBMCs were cultured with antigen for around eleven days, after which TCR beta CDR3s were sequenced to identify antigen-specific clonal expansions. Patient-derived lymphoblastoid cell lines were used to map the HLA restriction of shared crossreactive spike epitopes. A different TCR-beta assay, based on Illumina, was used to sequence expansion assays from other donors in the study. A median age of around 40 years, with a range of roughly 20 to 75 years, was recorded for the full convalescent cohort of some 12 patients. Memory CD4+ T cell crossreactivity between SARS-CoV-2 and common cold coronavirus spike proteins was assessed at the TCR clonotype level in the study. The Adaptive Biotechnologies TCR-sequencing kit was used to sequence samples from three pre-COVID donors and the naive versus memory experiments, while other data came from Illumina-based sequencing. Of the approximately 12 convalescent patients, 8 were male and 4 were female, and two of the subjects were Hispanic.

Including the terminal cysteine and phenylalanine, the CDR3 comprises 15 residues. The entry retains the CDR3 DNA only, 45 bases that are in frame from base 1. Deletion took 1 base off V and 7 bases off J, with a span of 13 bases between the germline ends. The germline V gene supplies CDR1 KGHDR and CDR2 SFDVKD. Comment on this clone: Its specific antigen is unknown. No much larger clone exists at a distance of one base, and base qualities are not known.

Naive and memory CD4+ T cells were separated from cryopreserved PBMCs by first enriching for CD4 and then performing EasySep naive CD4+ T cell enrichment. For approximately 11 days, some 95,000 sorted naive or memory CD4+ T cells were cultured together with CEF peptides and T cell-depleted PBMCs at a 1:1 ratio. Each peptide culture condition was generally run in triplicate replicate wells. Ficoll-Paque PLUS gradient centrifugation was used to isolate PBMCs from leukapheresis product or whole blood. PBMCs were either cryopreserved at -140°C or used fresh in the expansion assay. The QIAamp Micro DNA Kit was used to extract genomic DNA from the CD4+ T cells. The study at large found these results: No donor contributed both pre-pandemic and post-infection samples, which limited tracing the source of pre-existing responses. Memory CD4+ clonotypes crossrecognizing SARS-CoV-2 and at least one common cold coronavirus spike were found in approximately 60% of donors. Sequencing of naive versus memory cells indicated that the assay detects memory recall responses, not primary responses primed during culture. Because the crossreactivity analysis focused on spike protein, crossreactivity against other viral proteins was not assessed. The study was constrained by small numbers of patients and of tested TCRs. Significantly weaker SARS-CoV-2-driven expansion was shown by crossreactive clones than by monoreactive clones, consistent with antigenic imprinting.

DNA from CEF-cultured naive and memory CD4+ T cells underwent immunoSEQ TCR-beta sequencing at survey level. The paper's processing steps were these. Preprocessing removed nonproductive sequences and CDR3s not starting with C, not ending with F or W, or shorter than 7 amino acids. The MANAFEST web app identified antigen-specific clonotypes based on expansion compared with the reference and other culture wells. A clone counted as positive if significantly expanded in 2 of 3 replicate wells versus the reference culture at FDR below 0.05. A further requirement for positive clones was significant expansion compared with all other tandem wells, along with an odds ratio above 5. Cultured and uncultured naive and memory CD4+ repertoires were searched for CDR3s previously identified as spike- and CEF-reactive. Pairwise Levenshtein distance, computed with the stringdist R package after three terminal residues were trimmed from each end, was used as the measure of CDR3 homology. Entries here come from immuneACCESS through TCRdb and include only in-frame sequences with V and J called. Some clones fail to appear in such tables; in the studies checked, an unresolved V gene covers under half of the shortfall, and the cause of the remainder is unknown. Clone size and V and J calls were adopted from that table, with D and trimming inferred from the DNA. The sample yields about 36,000 clones; 77% were counted once. The leading ten clones occupy less than 3% of the sample.

The V and J genes are TRBV24-1 and TRBJ2-1; the D region possibly corresponds to TRBD2 (5 bases align). Source material: memory CD4+ T cells from PBMCs, cultured in vitro. According to the study, the label for this sample's cell subset or site signals: memory (non-naive) CD4+ T cells. The clonotype was recovered from an adult with COVID-19. The CDR3 region has the sequence CATSDFRVGENEQFF. Here is the DNA: TGTGCCACCAGTGATTTTCGCGTCGGGGAAAATGAGCAGTTCTTC.